This T cell receptor beta chain was retrieved from a study of cytomegalovirus exposure and HLA in healthy donors. V was pared by 5 bases and J by 3 bases, with 16 bases between. CDR1 is LNHNV, CDR2 YYDKDF, per germline (reference sequence). This CDR3 spans 15 amino acids. The PCR ran on 60 Vbeta and 13 Jbeta primers. The data were produced by immunoSEQ multiplex PCR, yet TCRdb's version contains in-frame clones alone and is incomplete. In the table there are roughly 120,000 clones, 65% to 85% of which are singletons. Input material: PBMCs. The receptor's source is a man aged 45-65 years in good health and CMV-seropositive. The chain recombines TRBV15 with TRBJ1-2; D gene uncertain. The CDR3 loop reads CATSASLREDYGYTF. The CDR3 coding sequence is TGTGCCACCAGCGCTTCTCTCCGGGAGGACTATGGCTACACCTTC.